This entry features one T cell receptor (beta chain) sequence. Which antigen it targets is not known. The record has no base qualities; no much larger clone is one base away. To sequence the TCRbeta CDR3 region, genomic DNA was isolated from the sorted cells. The immunoSEQ Assay was used for sequencing of TCRbeta CDR3 regions. This immuneACCESS table, as held by TCRdb, lists in-frame sequences with V and J called but not all clones. Of the missing ones, under half trace to an unresolved V gene in checked studies; the others have no known cause. The sample profile shows about 50,000 clones; about nine tenths of them were found once. Approximately 7.2% of the sample rests with the top ten. The sample is drawn from a study of OX40 agonist ivuxolimab in advanced cancers. At the level of the whole study: The costimulatory receptor OX40 (CD134) was targeted by ivuxolimab, a fully human IgG2 agonistic monoclonal antibody. Intravenous ivuxolimab was administered to patients every 2 weeks at six dose levels: 0.01, 0.1, 0.3, 1.5, 3 and 10 mg/kg. The paper describes the monotherapy dose-escalation part (N ≈ 49 patients) of the phase I trial of ivuxolimab. In the dose-escalation cohort, around four fifths of patients were male, and the mean age was 60 years with a range of 23 to 79. Of the 50 to 55 patients in dose escalation, about 20 had hepatocellular carcinoma, about 15 had melanoma, 9 had renal cell carcinoma and 9 had head and neck cancer. Peripheral TCRbeta sequencing was intended to test whether TCR sequence diversity was altered and clonal T-cell expansion was caused by ivuxolimab. Partial responses occurred in three dose-escalation patients: two with cutaneous melanoma and one with hepatocellular carcinoma. Prior anti-PD-1, anti-PD-L1 or anti-CTLA-4 therapy was permitted, and 35% to 40% of dose-escalation patients had received checkpoint inhibitors.

The investigation overall reported the following: The antigen specificity of the peripheral T cells that underwent clonal expansion was not determined. After ivuxolimab, more expanded clones were found on average in CD8+ T cells than in CD4+ T cells. In partial responders in the 0.1-3.0 mg/kg groups, normalized peripheral clonal expansion was found to be among the lowest, especially among CD8+ T cells. Low levels of normalized T-cell clonal expansion were also shown by some nonresponding patients. Clonal expansion of both CD4+ and CD8+ blood T cells was observed from baseline to week 6 at doses 0.1 to 3.0 mg/kg.

Trimming takes 6 bases from V and 2 bases from J, and the germline ends sit 16 bases apart. Inclusive of the bounding cysteine and phenylalanine, the CDR3 is 15 residues long. Just CDR3 DNA is preserved here, 45 bases in frame from base 1. For CDR1 and CDR2, the germline V gene (reference sequence) lists MNHEY and SMNVEV. Patients with autoimmune disease history or receiving systemic immunosuppression were excluded from the trial. In every dose cohort, peripheral blood was drawn for TCR sequencing at baseline, cycle 4 day 1, and cycle 7 day 1. The samples were drawn from a first-in-human, open-label, multicenter phase I dose-escalation trial of ivuxolimab. The trial enrolled adults with locally advanced or metastatic head and neck squamous cell, hepatocellular, melanoma or renal cell carcinoma. Before TCR sequencing, CD4+ and CD8+ T cells were separately sorted from peripheral blood.

The sequence joins TRBV27 to TRBJ2-5; possibly the D gene is TRBD2, per 6 matching bases. The material sequenced was CD4+ or CD8+ T cells sorted from blood, taken in a trial of the OX40 agonist ivuxolimab. The TCR comes from an adult with an advanced solid tumor such as melanoma, head and neck, liver or kidney cancer. In nucleotides, the sequence is TGTGCCAGCAGCCAAGGGCTAGCGAATCAAGAGACCCAGTACTTC. Translated, it gives CASSQGLANQETQYF.